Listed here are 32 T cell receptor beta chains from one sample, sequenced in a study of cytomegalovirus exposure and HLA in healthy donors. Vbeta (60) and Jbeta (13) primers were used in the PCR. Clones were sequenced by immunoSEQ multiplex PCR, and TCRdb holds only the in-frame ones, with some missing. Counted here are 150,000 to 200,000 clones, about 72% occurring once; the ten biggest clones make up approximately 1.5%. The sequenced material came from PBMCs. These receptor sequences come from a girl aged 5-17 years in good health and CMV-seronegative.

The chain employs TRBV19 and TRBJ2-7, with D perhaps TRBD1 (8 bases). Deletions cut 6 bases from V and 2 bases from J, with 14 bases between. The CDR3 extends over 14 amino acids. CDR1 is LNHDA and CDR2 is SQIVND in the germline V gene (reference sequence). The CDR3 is CASRKQGGTYEQYF. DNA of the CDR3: TGTGCCAGTAGGAAACAGGGGGGGACCTACGAGCAGTACTTC.

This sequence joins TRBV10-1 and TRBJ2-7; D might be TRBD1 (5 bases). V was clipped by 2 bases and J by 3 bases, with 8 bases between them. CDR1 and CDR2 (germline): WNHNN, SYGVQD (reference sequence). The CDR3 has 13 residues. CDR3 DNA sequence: TGCGCCAGCAGTGAGAAGACAGACTACGAGCAGTACTTC. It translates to CASSEKTDYEQYF.

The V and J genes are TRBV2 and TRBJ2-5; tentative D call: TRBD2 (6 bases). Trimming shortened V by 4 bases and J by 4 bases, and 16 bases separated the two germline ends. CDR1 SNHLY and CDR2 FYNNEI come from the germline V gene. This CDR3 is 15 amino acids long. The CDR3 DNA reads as TGTGCCAGCAGTGTGGTAGGCGGGGTGGGAGAGACCCAGTACTTC. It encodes CASSVVGGVGETQYF.

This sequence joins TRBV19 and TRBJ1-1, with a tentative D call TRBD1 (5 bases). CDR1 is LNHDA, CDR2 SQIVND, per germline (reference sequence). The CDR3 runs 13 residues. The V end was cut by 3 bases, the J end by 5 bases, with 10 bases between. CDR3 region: CASSIGARTEAFF. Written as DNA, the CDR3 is TGTGCCAGTAGTATTGGGGCGCGGACTGAAGCTTTCTTT. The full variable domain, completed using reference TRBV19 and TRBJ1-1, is DGGITQSPKYLFRKEGQNVTLSCEQNLNHDAMYWYRQDPGQGLRLIYYSQIVNDFQKGDIAEGYSVSREKKESFPLTVTSAQKNPTAFYLCASSIGARTEAFFGQGTRLTVV.

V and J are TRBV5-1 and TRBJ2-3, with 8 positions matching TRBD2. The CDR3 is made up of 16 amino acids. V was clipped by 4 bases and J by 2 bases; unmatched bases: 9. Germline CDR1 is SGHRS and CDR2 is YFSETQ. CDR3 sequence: CASSPNSGGPTDTQYF. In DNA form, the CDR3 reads TGCGCCAGCAGCCCTAACAGCGGGGGCCCCACAGATACGCAGTATTTT.

CDR3 sequence: CASSSWHLSGANVLTF. The DNA of the CDR3 is TGTGCCAGCAGTTCGTGGCACCTCTCTGGGGCCAACGTCCTGACTTTC. The chain employs TRBV27 and TRBJ2-6; no reliable D call. CDR3 length: 16 amino acids. Germline CDR1 MNHEY, CDR2 SMNVEV (reference sequence). V was cut by 4 bases and J by 0 bases, with 10 bases left in between. Complete variable domain (other parts from reference TRBV27 and TRBJ2-6): EAQVTQNPRYLITVTGKKLTVTCSQNMNHEYMSWYRQDPGLGLRQIYYSMNVEVTDKGDVPEGYKVSRKEKRNFPLILESPSPNQTSLYFCASSSWHLSGANVLTFGAGSRLTVL.

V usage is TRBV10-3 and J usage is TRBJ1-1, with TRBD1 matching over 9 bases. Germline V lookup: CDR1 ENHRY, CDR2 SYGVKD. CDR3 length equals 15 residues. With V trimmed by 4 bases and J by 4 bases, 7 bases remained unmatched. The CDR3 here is CAISAPQGAFTEAFF. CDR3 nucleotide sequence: TGTGCCATCAGTGCCCCACAGGGGGCTTTCACTGAAGCTTTCTTT.

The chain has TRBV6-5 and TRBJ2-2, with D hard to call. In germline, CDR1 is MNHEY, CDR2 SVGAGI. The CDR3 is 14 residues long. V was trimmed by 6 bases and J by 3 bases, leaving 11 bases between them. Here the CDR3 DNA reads TGTGCCAGCAGCTTAGATACTTACACCGGGGAGCTGTTTTTT. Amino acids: CASSLDTYTGELFF.

The CDR3 spells CASRLAGGYNSPLHF. DNA of the CDR3: TGTGCCAGCAGATTAGCCGGGGGTTATAATTCACCCCTCCACTTT. V gene TRBV6-5 combines with J gene TRBJ1-6, with D maybe TRBD1 (5 bases). The CDR3 loop spans 15 amino acids. The germline CDR1 and CDR2 sequences are MNHEY and SVGAGI. The V gene lost 6 bases and the J gene lost 4 bases, with 13 bases spanning the gap.

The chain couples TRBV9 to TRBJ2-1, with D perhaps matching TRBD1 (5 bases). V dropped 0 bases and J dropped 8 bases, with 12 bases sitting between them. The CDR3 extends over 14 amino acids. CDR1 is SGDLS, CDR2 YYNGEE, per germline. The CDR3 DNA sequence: TGTGCCAGCAGCGTAGTTGACCTCAGGGATGAGCAGTTCTTC. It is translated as CASSVVDLRDEQFF.

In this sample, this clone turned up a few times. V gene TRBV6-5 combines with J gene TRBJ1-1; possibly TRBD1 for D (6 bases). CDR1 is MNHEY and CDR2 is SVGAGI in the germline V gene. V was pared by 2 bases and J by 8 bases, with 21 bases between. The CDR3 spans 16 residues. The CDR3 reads CASSYALTGRSAEAFF. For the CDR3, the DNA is TGTGCCAGCAGTTACGCGTTGACAGGTAGAAGCGCCGAAGCTTTCTTT.

In DNA, the CDR3 is TGTGCCAGTAGTGACCAGGCGGGGGCCCACGAGCAGTACTTC. Translating gives CASSDQAGAHEQYF. This rearrangement joins TRBV19 to TRBJ2-7; the D gene is possibly TRBD2 (7 bases). V lost 5 bases and J 5 bases, leaving 16 bases between the germline ends. This CDR3 region has 14 residues. Germline V gives CDR1 LNHDA, CDR2 SQIVND (reference sequence).

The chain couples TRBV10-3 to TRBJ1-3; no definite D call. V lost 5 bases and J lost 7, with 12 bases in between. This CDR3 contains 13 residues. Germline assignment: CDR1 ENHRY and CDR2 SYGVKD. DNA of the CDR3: TGTGCCATCAGTCGCGATCCGGGGAACACCATATATTTT. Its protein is CAISRDPGNTIYF.

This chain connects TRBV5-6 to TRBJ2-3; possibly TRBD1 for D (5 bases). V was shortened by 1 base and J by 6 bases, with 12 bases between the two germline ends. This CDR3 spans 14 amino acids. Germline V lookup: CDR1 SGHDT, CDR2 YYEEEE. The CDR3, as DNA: TGTGCCAGCAGCTTGCCGCTAGGGGTTGATACGCAGTATTTT. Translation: CASSLPLGVDTQYF. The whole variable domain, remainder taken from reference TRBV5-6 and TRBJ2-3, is DAGVTQSPTHLIKTRGQQVTLRCSPKSGHDTVSWYQQALGQGPQFIFQYYEEEERQRGNFPDRFSGHQFPNYSSELNVNALLLGDSALYLCASSLPLGVDTQYFGPGTRLTVL.

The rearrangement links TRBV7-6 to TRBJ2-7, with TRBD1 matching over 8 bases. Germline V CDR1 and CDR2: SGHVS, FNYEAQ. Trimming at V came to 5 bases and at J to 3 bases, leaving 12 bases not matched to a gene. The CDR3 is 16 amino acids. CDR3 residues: CASSLKAPGGFYEQYF. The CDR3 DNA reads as TGTGCCAGCAGCCTAAAGGCCCCAGGGGGCTTCTACGAGCAGTACTTC.

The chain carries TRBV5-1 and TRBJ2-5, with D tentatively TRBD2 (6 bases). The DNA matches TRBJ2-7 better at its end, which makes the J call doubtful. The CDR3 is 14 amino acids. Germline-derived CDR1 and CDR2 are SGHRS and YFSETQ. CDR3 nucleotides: TGCGCCAGCAGTTATGGGAGGAGTAACTACGAGCAGTACTTC. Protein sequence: CASSYGRSNYEQYF.

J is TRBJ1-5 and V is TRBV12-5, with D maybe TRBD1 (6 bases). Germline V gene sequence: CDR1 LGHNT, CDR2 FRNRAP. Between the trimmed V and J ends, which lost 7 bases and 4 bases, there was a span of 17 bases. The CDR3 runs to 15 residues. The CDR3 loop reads CASAQLGHFNQPQHF. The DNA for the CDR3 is TGTGCTAGTGCCCAATTGGGACACTTTAATCAGCCCCAGCATTTT.

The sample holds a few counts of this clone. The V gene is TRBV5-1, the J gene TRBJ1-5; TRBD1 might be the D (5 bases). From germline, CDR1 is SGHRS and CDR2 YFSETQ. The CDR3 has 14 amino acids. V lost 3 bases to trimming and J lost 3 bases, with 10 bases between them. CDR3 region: CASSSGFDNQPQHF. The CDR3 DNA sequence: TGCGCCAGCAGCTCAGGGTTCGACAATCAGCCCCAGCATTTT. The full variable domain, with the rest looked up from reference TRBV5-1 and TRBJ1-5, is KAGVTQTPRYLIKTRGQQVTLSCSPISGHRSVSWYQQTPGQGLQFLFEYFSETQRNKGNFPGRFSGRQFSNSRSEMNVSTLELGDSALYLCASSSGFDNQPQHFGDGTRLSIL.

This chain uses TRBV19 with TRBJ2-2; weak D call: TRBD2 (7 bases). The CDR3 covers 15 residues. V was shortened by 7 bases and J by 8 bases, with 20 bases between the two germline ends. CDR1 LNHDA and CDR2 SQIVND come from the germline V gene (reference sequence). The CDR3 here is CASTIEGGIVGELFF. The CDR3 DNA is TGTGCCAGTACCATCGAGGGGGGGATAGTGGGGGAGCTGTTTTTT.

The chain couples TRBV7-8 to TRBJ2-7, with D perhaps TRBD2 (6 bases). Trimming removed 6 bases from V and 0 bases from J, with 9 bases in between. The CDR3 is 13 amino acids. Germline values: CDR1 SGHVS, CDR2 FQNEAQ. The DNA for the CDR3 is TGTGCCAGCAGGGTCGGGGGCTCCTACGAGCAGTACTTC. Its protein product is CASRVGGSYEQYF.

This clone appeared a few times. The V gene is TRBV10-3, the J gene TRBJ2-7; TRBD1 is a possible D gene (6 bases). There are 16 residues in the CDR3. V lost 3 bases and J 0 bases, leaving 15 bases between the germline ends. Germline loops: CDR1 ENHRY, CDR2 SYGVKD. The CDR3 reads CAISDSGQPDSYEQYF. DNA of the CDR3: TGTGCCATCAGTGACTCCGGACAGCCCGACTCCTACGAGCAGTACTTC.

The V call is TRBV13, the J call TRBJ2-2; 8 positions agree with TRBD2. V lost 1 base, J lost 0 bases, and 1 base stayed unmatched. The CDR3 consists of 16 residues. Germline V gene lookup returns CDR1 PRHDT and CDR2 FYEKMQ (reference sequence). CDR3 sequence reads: CASSLAGGANTGELFF. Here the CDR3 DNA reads TGTGCCAGCAGCTTAGCCGGGGGGGCGAACACCGGGGAGCTGTTTTTT.

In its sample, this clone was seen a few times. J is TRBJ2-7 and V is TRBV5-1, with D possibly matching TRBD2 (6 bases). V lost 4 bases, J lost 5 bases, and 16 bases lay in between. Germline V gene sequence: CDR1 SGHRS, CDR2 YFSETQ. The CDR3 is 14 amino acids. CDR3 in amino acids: CASSHGREGHEQYF. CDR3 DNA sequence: TGCGCCAGCAGCCACGGGAGAGAAGGACACGAGCAGTACTTC.

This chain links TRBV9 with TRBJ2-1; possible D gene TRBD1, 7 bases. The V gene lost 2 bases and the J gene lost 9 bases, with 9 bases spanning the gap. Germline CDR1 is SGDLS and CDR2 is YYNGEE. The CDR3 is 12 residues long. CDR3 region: CASSVRGVEQFF. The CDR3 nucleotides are TGTGCCAGCAGCGTCAGGGGGGTTGAGCAGTTCTTC.

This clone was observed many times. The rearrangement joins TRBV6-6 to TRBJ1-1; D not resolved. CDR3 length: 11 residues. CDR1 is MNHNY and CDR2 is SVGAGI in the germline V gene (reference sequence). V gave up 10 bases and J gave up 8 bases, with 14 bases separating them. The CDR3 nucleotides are TGTGCCATCATGTTAGGAGTAGAAGCTTTCTTT. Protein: CAIMLGVEAFF.

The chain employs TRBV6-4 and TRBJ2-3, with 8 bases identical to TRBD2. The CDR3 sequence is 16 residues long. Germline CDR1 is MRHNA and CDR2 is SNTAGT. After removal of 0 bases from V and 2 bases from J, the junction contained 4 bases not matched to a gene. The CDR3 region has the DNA TGTGCCAGCAGTGACTCCGGGACTAGGGACACAGATACGCAGTATTTT. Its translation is CASSDSGTRDTDTQYF.

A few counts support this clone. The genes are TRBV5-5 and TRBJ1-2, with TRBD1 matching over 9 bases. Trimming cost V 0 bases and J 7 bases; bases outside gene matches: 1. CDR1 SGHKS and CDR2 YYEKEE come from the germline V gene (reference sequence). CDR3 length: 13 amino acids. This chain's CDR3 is CASSLAQGAGYTF. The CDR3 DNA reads TGTGCCAGCAGCTTGGCACAGGGGGCTGGCTACACCTTC.

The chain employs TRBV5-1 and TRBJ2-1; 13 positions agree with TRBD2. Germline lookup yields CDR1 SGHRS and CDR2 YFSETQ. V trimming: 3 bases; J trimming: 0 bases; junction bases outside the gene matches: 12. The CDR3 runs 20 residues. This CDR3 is CASSSLAGGPSLGSYNEQFF. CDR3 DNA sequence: TGCGCCAGCAGCTCACTAGCGGGGGGGCCCTCGTTGGGCTCCTACAATGAGCAGTTCTTC.

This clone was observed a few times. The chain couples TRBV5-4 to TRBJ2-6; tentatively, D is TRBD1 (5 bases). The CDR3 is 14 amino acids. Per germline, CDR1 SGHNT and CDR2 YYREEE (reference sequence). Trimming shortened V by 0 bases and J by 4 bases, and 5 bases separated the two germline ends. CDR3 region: CASSLGGGANVLTF. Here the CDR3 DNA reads TGTGCCAGCAGCTTGGGGGGCGGGGCCAACGTCCTGACTTTC.

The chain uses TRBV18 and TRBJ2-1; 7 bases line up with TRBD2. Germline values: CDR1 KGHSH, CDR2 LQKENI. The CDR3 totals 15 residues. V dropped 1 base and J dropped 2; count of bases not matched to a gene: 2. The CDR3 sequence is CASSPLGLTYNEQFF. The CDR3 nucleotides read TGTGCCAGCTCACCACTGGGACTAACCTACAATGAGCAGTTCTTC.

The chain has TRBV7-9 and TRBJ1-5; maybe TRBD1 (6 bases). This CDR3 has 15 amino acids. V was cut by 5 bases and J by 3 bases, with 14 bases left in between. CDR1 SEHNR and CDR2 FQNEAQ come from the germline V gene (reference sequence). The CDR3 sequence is CASSRTASDNQPQHF. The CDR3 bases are TGTGCCAGCAGCAGGACAGCGAGTGACAATCAGCCCCAGCATTTT. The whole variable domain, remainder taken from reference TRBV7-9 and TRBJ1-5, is DTGVSQNPRHKITKRGQNVTFRCDPISEHNRLYWYRQTLGQGPEFLTYFQNEAQLEKSRLLSDRFSAERPKGSFSTLEIQRTEQGDSAMYLCASSRTASDNQPQHFGDGTRLSIL.

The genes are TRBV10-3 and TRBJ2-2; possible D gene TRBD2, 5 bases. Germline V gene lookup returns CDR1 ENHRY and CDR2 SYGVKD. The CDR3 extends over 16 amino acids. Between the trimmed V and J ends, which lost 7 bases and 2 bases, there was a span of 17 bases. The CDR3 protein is CAITSRADSNTGELFF. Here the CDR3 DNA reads TGTGCCATCACCAGTCGAGCGGACTCAAACACCGGGGAGCTGTTTTTT.